The 7 T cell receptor beta chains reported below all come from one sample, sequenced in a study of T cells expressing NK-cell markers. TCRdb reprocessed the 5' RACE reads and keeps a single row for each CDR3 protein, giving no DNA. This repertoire includes about 260,000 distinct CDR3 sequences. Sequencing input: blood T cells: a sorted CD56 or NKG2C T cell subset, CD4+ or CD8+ T cells, or bulk PBMC T cells (not recorded which). The source is a woman between 18 and 70 years old in good health.

The genes are TRBV12-3 or TRBV12-4 and TRBJ2-5. This CDR3 contains 14 residues. The CDR3 region is CASSLSLEWETQYF.

The chain employs TRBV18 and TRBJ1-1. The CDR3 contains 14 residues. Germline CDR1 and CDR2: KGHSH and LQKENI. CDR3: CASSPLDRNTEAFF.

The rearrangement uses TRBV20-1 and TRBJ2-1; the D call of TRBD2 rests on TCRdb alone, since no DNA is present to check it. Germline CDR1 is DFQATT and CDR2 is SNEGSKA (reference sequence). CDR3 size: 14 residues. The CDR3 is CSASSGLAGNEQFF.

V and J are TRBV19 and TRBJ1-3. The germline V gene has CDR1 LNHDA and CDR2 SQIVND (reference sequence). This CDR3 has 13 amino acids. The CDR3 is CASVGLGGNTIYF.

The chain uses TRBV25-1 and TRBJ2-1; TCRdb returns TRBD2, unconfirmable since there is no DNA. CDR3 size: 16 residues. Per the germline V gene, CDR1 is MGHDK and CDR2 is SYGVNS. Here the CDR3 reads CASSGGTSGINNEQFF.

CDR3 residues: CSAREGLAGNTGELFF. V is TRBV20-1 and J is TRBJ2-2; TCRdb reports TRBD2, a call that lacks DNA to check it against. Germline V lookup: CDR1 DFQATT, CDR2 SNEGSKA (reference sequence). The CDR3 totals 16 residues.

CDR3 amino acids: CSGASGTVNTEAFF. This chain joins TRBV29-1 and TRBJ1-1; no DNA is available, so the TRBD1 call from TCRdb remains unchecked. CDR3 length: 14 residues. From germline, CDR1 is SQVTM and CDR2 ANQGSEA.